Below, 24 T cell receptor beta chains from the same sample are listed, as sequenced in a study of beta chain features in type 1 diabetes. Expressed TCRB transcripts were sequenced after all isolated RNA was converted to cDNA. Only in-frame clones appear in the TCRdb table, and some are missing; sequencing was by immunoSEQ multiplex PCR. Among 680,000 or so clones listed, less than 20% were seen once. The material sequenced was naive CD4+ T cells from blood. Receptors were obtained from a man aged 18 to 30 in good health.

Concerning this clone itself: Compared with germline, one end of the junction differs, possibly owing to a read error. The chain employs TRBV9 and TRBJ1-1; TRBD1 might be the D (5 bases). CDR1 is SGDLS and CDR2 is YYNGEE in the germline V gene. This CDR3 contains 13 residues. The CDR3 DNA follows: TGTGCCAGCAGCTTAGGTCCGCAAATGACAGTCGTCTTT. Amino acids: CASSLGPQMTVVF.

This clone was detected only a few times. J is TRBJ1-1 and V is TRBV2; perhaps TRBD1 as D (5 bases). CDR3 size: 14 residues. Per the germline V gene, CDR1 is SNHLY and CDR2 is FYNNEI. V lost 7 bases, J lost 4 bases, and 16 bases lay in between. The CDR3 DNA sequence: TGTGCCAGCACCAGAGCGGGGCGTCGCACTGAAGCTTTCTTT. It is translated as CASTRAGRRTEAFF.

The chain links TRBV5-6 to TRBJ2-4; D gene uncertain. The V gene's germline CDR1 is SGHDT and CDR2 YYEEEE. The CDR3 covers 17 residues. The V gene lost 4 bases and the J gene lost 2 bases, with 19 bases spanning the gap. This CDR3 reads CASSHLESLGTKNIQYF. The DNA for the CDR3 is TGTGCCAGCAGCCACCTCGAATCGCTTGGGACCAAAAACATTCAGTACTTC.

This clone showed up just a few times. Other DNA sequences of this sample code for an identical CDR3. The rearrangement links TRBV2 to TRBJ1-2; D is perhaps TRBD1 (5 bases). Germline CDR1 is SNHLY and CDR2 is FYNNEI. This CDR3 comprises 14 residues. The V end was cut by 2 bases, the J end by 4 bases, with 11 bases between. The CDR3 region has the DNA TGTGCCAGCAGTGAAAGTCAGGGCCTCTATGGCTACACCTTC. This encodes CASSESQGLYGYTF.

This clone was seen a handful of times. The chain links TRBV4-1 to TRBJ2-5, with unresolved D. Trimming left V 0 bases short and J 7 bases short, with 18 bases between. Germline V gene data show CDR1 as MGHRA and CDR2 as YSYEKL. CDR3 length: 16 residues. CDR3 region: CASSQDRVGQRRTQYF. CDR3 nucleotides: TGCGCCAGCAGCCAAGATAGAGTCGGCCAGAGGCGGACCCAGTACTTC.

The chain is built from TRBV14 and TRBJ2-3; the D call may be TRBD1 or TRBD2 (5 bases each). The CDR3 has 17 residues. Germline CDR1 SGHDN, CDR2 FVKESK. V lost 1 base and J 1 base, leaving 15 bases between the germline ends. As DNA, the CDR3 is TGTGCCAGCAGCCAAGGGACGTGGGGGATCGGCACAGATACGCAGTATTTT. Its translation is CASSQGTWGIGTDTQYF.

This clone was found a few times. The chain carries TRBV4-1 and TRBJ2-7, with a possible D match to TRBD1 (5 bases). Trimming took off 2 bases at V and 5 bases at J, with 10 bases between the two ends. Germline CDR1 MGHRA, CDR2 YSYEKL. CDR3 size: 13 residues. The CDR3 sequence: CASSQQGLDEQYF. The CDR3 nucleotides read TGCGCCAGCAGCCAACAGGGCTTGGACGAGCAGTACTTC.

This clone showed up just a few times. The gene calls are TRBV7-2 and TRBJ2-3; D is uncertain. The V and J ends lost 5 bases and 0 bases respectively, with 18 bases between them. Per the germline V gene, CDR1 is SGHTA and CDR2 is FQGNSA. This CDR3 has 17 amino acids. CDR3 region: CASSQSPRSSSTDTQYF. DNA for the CDR3: TGTGCCAGCAGCCAAAGCCCTAGGAGCTCTAGCACAGATACGCAGTATTTT. The full variable domain, completed using reference TRBV7-2 and TRBJ2-3, is GAGVSQSPSNKVTEKGKDVELRCDPISGHTALYWYRQSLGQGLEFLIYFQGNSAPDKSGLPSDRFSAERTGGSVSTLTIQRTQQEDSAVYLCASSQSPRSSSTDTQYFGPGTRLTVL.

This clone has only a few counts. The rearrangement links TRBV7-9 to TRBJ2-3, with D perhaps being TRBD1 or TRBD2 (7 bases each). The CDR3 has 16 amino acids. CDR1 is SEHNR and CDR2 is FQNEAQ in the germline V gene (reference sequence). Trimming took off 5 bases at V and 1 base at J, with 16 bases between the two ends. The CDR3 DNA reads as TGTGCCAGCAGCCCCCGGGGAGGGGGCGGCACAGATACGCAGTATTTT. This encodes CASSPRGGGGTDTQYF.

This chain uses TRBV13 with TRBJ2-3, with D perhaps TRBD2 (6 bases). The germline V gene has CDR1 PRHDT and CDR2 FYEKMQ (reference sequence). V lost 6 bases, J lost 2 bases, and 18 bases lay in between. This CDR3 is 16 amino acids long. CDR3 DNA sequence: TGTGCCAGCAGTTCAGCCGCGGGACTCATCACAGATACGCAGTATTTT. Protein sequence: CASSSAAGLITDTQYF.

The gene calls are TRBV6-1 and TRBJ1-5, with D possibly TRBD1 on 6 matching bases. V lost 2 bases and J 8 bases, leaving 10 bases between the germline ends. Per germline, CDR1 MNHNS and CDR2 SASEGT. The CDR3 length is 13 residues. CDR3 sequence: CASSEPGAKPQHF. As DNA, the CDR3 is TGTGCCAGCAGTGAACCGGGGGCTAAGCCCCAGCATTTT.

This clone was seen only a few times. V usage is TRBV29-1 and J usage is TRBJ1-1; 12 nucleotides align to TRBD1. The CDR3 covers 14 residues. The V and J ends lost 7 bases and 2 bases, in that order; junction bases with no gene match: 5. Germline CDR1 reads SQVTM; CDR2 reads ANQGSEA. CDR3 residues: CSAGGQGANTEAFF. For the CDR3, the DNA is TGCAGCGCCGGGGGACAGGGGGCTAACACTGAAGCTTTCTTT.

This clone occurred a few times. The V call is TRBV29-1, the J call TRBJ1-1; D may be TRBD1 (5 bases). Germline assignment: CDR1 SQVTM and CDR2 ANQGSEA. The V end lost 6 bases, the J end lost 8 bases, and 13 bases lay between the germline ends. This CDR3 comprises 11 residues. The CDR3 nucleotides are TGCAGCGTGGCCGAACGGGGGGAAGCTTTCTTT. It encodes CSVAERGEAFF.

This rearrangement joins TRBV29-1 to TRBJ1-1; 8 nucleotides agree with TRBD1. This CDR3 has 13 amino acids. From germline, CDR1 is SQVTM and CDR2 ANQGSEA. Trimming took 7 bases from V and 0 from J; bases not matched to a gene: 4. DNA of the CDR3: TGCAGCGGTGCGACAGGGGTGAACACTGAAGCTTTCTTT. This codes for CSGATGVNTEAFF.

The sample holds a few counts of this clone. The rearrangement joins TRBV7-3 to TRBJ1-4; tentative D call: TRBD1 (5 bases). Germline V gene data show CDR1 as SGHTA and CDR2 as FQGTGA. The CDR3 contains 16 residues. With 3 bases removed from V and 8 bases from J, the gap between germline ends came to 19 bases. The CDR3 nucleotides are TGTGCCAGCAGCTTGGGACGGTCCCCGGGAAGGGAAAAACTGTTTTTT. It yields the protein CASSLGRSPGREKLFF.

The genes are TRBV2 and TRBJ1-5, with 8 bases aligning to TRBD1. The germline gives CDR1 SNHLY, CDR2 FYNNEI. The CDR3 length is 15 residues. V shed 6 bases and J 2 bases; nucleotides not matched to a gene: 6. CDR3 loop: CASSIEQGGNQPQHF. DNA for the CDR3: TGTGCCAGCAGCATCGAACAGGGGGGCAATCAGCCCCAGCATTTT. Complete variable domain (other parts from reference TRBV2 and TRBJ1-5): EPEVTQTPSHQVTQMGQEVILRCVPISNHLYFYWYRQILGQKVEFLVSFYNNEISEKSEIFDDQFSVERPDGSNFTLKIRSTKLEDSAMYFCASSIEQGGNQPQHFGDGTRLSIL.

The chain has TRBV15 and TRBJ1-1, with D maybe TRBD1 (5 bases). The CDR3 is 15 amino acids. Trimming cost V 1 base and J 6 bases, with 15 bases left between them. CDR1 is LNHNV and CDR2 is YYDKDF in the germline V gene (reference sequence). The CDR3 DNA sequence: TGTGCCACCAGCAGAGTAGGGGAGGGGCCCCCTGAAGCTTTCTTT. This encodes CATSRVGEGPPEAFF.

This clone was counted between two and nine times. The J gene is TRBJ2-1, the V gene TRBV7-2; D perhaps matches TRBD2 (6 bases). CDR3 length: 15 residues. Germline V gives CDR1 SGHTA, CDR2 FQGNSA. V was shortened by 5 bases and J by 9 bases, with 20 bases between the two germline ends. CDR3 nucleotides: TGTGCCAGCAGCCCCACTAGCACTAATCCAATTGAGCAGTTCTTC. Its translation is CASSPTSTNPIEQFF. The full variable domain, in which reference TRBV7-2 and TRBJ2-1 provide the parts outside the CDR3, is GAGVSQSPSNKVTEKGKDVELRCDPISGHTALYWYRQSLGQGLEFLIYFQGNSAPDKSGLPSDRFSAERTGGSVSTLTIQRTQQEDSAVYLCASSPTSTNPIEQFFGPGTRLTVL.

The chain has TRBV19 and TRBJ2-1; possible D gene TRBD2, 7 bases. CDR3 length: 13 residues. Per germline, CDR1 LNHDA and CDR2 SQIVND (reference sequence). V was cut by 5 bases and J by 10 bases, with 15 bases left in between. This CDR3 reads CASSPARGAEQFF. CDR3 nucleotide sequence: TGTGCCAGTAGTCCAGCCCGGGGGGCCGAGCAGTTCTTC.

This chain links TRBV20-1 with TRBJ2-4; D uncertain. The V and J ends lost 8 bases and 5 bases respectively, with 10 bases between them. From germline, CDR1 is DFQATT and CDR2 SNEGSKA (reference sequence). This CDR3 has 11 amino acids. The CDR3 here is CSSLGQNIQYF. CDR3 nucleotide sequence: TGCAGTAGCCTAGGTCAAAACATTCAGTACTTC.

J is TRBJ2-7 and V is TRBV7-2; D uncertain. The CDR3 loop spans 12 amino acids. Between the trimmed V and J ends, which lost 5 bases and 2 bases, there was a span of 7 bases. Looked up from germline, CDR1 is SGHTA and CDR2 is FQGNSA. The CDR3 protein is CASSLFTYEQYF. CDR3 nucleotide sequence: TGTGCCAGCAGCCTATTTACCTACGAGCAGTACTTC.

The V gene is TRBV29-1, the J gene TRBJ2-1; 7 bases match TRBD1. CDR1 is SQVTM and CDR2 is ANQGSEA in the germline V gene. The trim removed 1 base at V and 7 bases at J, leaving 7 bases unmatched. The CDR3 spans 14 residues. The CDR3 reads CSVEGQGFWNEQFF. The CDR3 region has the DNA TGCAGCGTTGAAGGACAGGGCTTCTGGAATGAGCAGTTCTTC.

The chain couples TRBV19 to TRBJ2-2; D is undetermined. Germline V gene data show CDR1 as LNHDA and CDR2 as SQIVND (reference sequence). The CDR3 is 14 residues long. Trimming stripped 3 bases from V and 2 bases from J, with 7 bases between. The CDR3: CASSMVENTGELFF. The CDR3 DNA reads as TGTGCCAGTAGTATGGTAGAAAACACCGGGGAGCTGTTTTTT.

This rearrangement joins TRBV12-5 to TRBJ2-7; a weak D match, TRBD1 (6 bases). Germline V gives CDR1 LGHNT, CDR2 FRNRAP. The V end lost 0 bases, the J end lost 4 bases, and 16 bases lay between the germline ends. The CDR3 spans 16 residues. This CDR3 is CASGLVTGIPEYEQYF. CDR3 DNA sequence: TGTGCTAGTGGTTTGGTAACAGGGATACCTGAATACGAGCAGTACTTC.